A single T cell receptor (beta chain) is shown here with its context. Its specificity is unknown. The sample originates from a study of response to subunit inactivated influenza vaccine. Between the trimmed V and J ends, which lost 3 bases and 3 bases, there was a span of 9 bases. CDR1 and CDR2 from the germline V gene are SEHNR and FQNEAQ (reference sequence). The length of the CDR3 is 13 residues. TCRdb analysed the RT-PCR reads with MiXCR anew, one entry per CDR3 protein. The repertoire includes roughly 790,000 distinct CDR3 sequences, about 20% of them detected once, and 10% sits in the top ten. Overall study results and limits: That few new T cells are recruited by each seasonal influenza vaccination was the authors' suggestion.

The receptor was derived from a man aged 50 or older who received an inactivated influenza vaccine. This chain connects TRBV7-9 to TRBJ2-7; D unclear. Here the sequenced sample was PBMCs from blood, taken 5 to 6 days after vaccination. The CDR3, as DNA: TGTGCCAGCAGCTTCGAATCCTACTACGAGCAGTACTTC. Residues: CASSFESYYEQYF.